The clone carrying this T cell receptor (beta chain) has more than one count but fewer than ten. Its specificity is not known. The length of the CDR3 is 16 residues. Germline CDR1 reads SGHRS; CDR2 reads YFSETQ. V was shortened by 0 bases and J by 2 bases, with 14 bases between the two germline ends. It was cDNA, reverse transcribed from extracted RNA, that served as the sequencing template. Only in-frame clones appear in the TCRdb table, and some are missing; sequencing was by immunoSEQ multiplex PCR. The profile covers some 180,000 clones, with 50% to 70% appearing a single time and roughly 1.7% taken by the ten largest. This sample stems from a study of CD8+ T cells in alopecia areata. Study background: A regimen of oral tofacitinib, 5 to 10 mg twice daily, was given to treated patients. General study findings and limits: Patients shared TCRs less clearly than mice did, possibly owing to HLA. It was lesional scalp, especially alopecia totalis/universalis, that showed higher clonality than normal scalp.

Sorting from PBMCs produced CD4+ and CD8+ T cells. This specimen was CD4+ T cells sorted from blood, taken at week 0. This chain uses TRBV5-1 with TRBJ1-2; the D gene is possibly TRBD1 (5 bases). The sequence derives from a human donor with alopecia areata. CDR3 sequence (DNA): TGCGCCAGCAGCTTGGGCCCGGGACGGCAAAACTATGGCTACACCTTC. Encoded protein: CASSLGPGRQNYGYTF.